This is a list of T cell receptor beta chains from one sample in a study of T-cell memory formation after mild COVID-19. MiXCR was run by TCRdb on the 5' RACE reads, yielding one entry per CDR3 protein. Of roughly 380,000 distinct CDR3 sequences detected, around 28% appear once; the ten largest clones hold roughly 13%. Sequenced input: PBMCs or a T cell subset sorted from them (not recorded which). These receptors all stem from an adult woman who had mild COVID-19 (a few samples of this study predate the infection). Cell type and time point are not known. CDR3s include the opening cysteine and the closing phenylalanine or tryptophan. A D gene is named only where the DNA matches it firmly. Clone sizes are given selectively: once, few, many, or a class where the clone is expanded.

V: TRBV29-1
size: -
J: TRBJ2-3
D: -
DNA: TGCAGCGTCCTGGGCGCGGACGGCACAGATACGCAGTATTTT
CDR3: CSVLGADGTDTQYF

V: TRBV18
size: -
J: TRBJ1-5
D: -
DNA: TGTGCCAGCGGGGCCGACCGGATCAATCAGCCCCAGCATTTT
CDR3: CASGADRINQPQHF

V: TRBV29-1
size: -
J: TRBJ2-7
D: -
DNA: TGCAGCTTTATAGTGGGGGGATACGAGCAGTACTTC
CDR3: CSFIVGGYEQYF

V: TRBV7-9
size: -
J: TRBJ1-1
D: -
DNA: TGTGCCAGCAGCTTAGTCCAGAACACTGAAGCTTTCTTT
CDR3: CASSLVQNTEAFF

V: TRBV20-1
size: -
J: TRBJ2-7
D: -
DNA: TGCAGTGCTAGAGGGTTCCCGGGCGGCGAGCAGTACTTC
CDR3: CSARGFPGGEQYF

V: TRBV5-1
size: -
J: TRBJ1-3
D: -
DNA: TGCGCCAGCAGCTTGGGAGATCCTGGAAACACCATATATTTT
CDR3: CASSLGDPGNTIYF

V: TRBV2
size: few
J: TRBJ2-3
D: -
DNA: TGTGCCAGCAGTGGGAGAGGGGGCACAGATACGCAGTATTTT
CDR3: CASSGRGGTDTQYF

V: TRBV4-2
size: few
J: TRBJ2-6
D: -
DNA: TGTGCCAGCAGCCAAGATCGGCCAGGGCACTCTGGGGCCAACGTCCTGACTTTC
CDR3: CASSQDRPGHSGANVLTF

V: TRBV5-6
size: few
J: TRBJ2-2
D: -
DNA: TGTGCCAGCAGCTTTCAGGCTAGGGACACCGGGGAGCTGTTTTTT
CDR3: CASSFQARDTGELFF

V: TRBV6-5
size: -
J: TRBJ1-1
D: -
DNA: TGTGCCAGCATCAATGAGGGAACCTCTGAAGCTTTCTTT
CDR3: CASINEGTSEAFF

V: TRBV7-9
size: -
J: TRBJ1-1
D: -
DNA: TGTGCCAGCGGAGCCACTGAAGCTTTCTTT
CDR3: CASGATEAFF

V: TRBV9
size: -
J: TRBJ1-6
D: -
DNA: TGTGCCAGCAGCCCCCGGGTTGACGGCTATAATTCACCCCTCCACTTT
CDR3: CASSPRVDGYNSPLHF

V: TRBV25-1
size: -
J: TRBJ2-7
D: TRBD2
DNA: TGTGCCAGCAGTGGCTGGGGGACTAGCGGGGGTTACGAGCAGTACTTC
CDR3: CASSGWGTSGGYEQYF

V: TRBV2
size: -
J: TRBJ2-5
D: TRBD2
DNA: TGTGCCAGCAGTGGGACTAGAGAGGAGACCCAGTACTTC
CDR3: CASSGTREETQYF

V: TRBV3-1
size: few
J: TRBJ2-4
D: -
DNA: TGTGCCAGCAGCCAAGGTAGTAAGGCAAGCATTCAGTACTTC
CDR3: CASSQGSKASIQYF

V: TRBV4-1
size: -
J: TRBJ2-7
D: TRBD1
DNA: TGCGCCAGCAGCCACCAGACAGGGTGGTCCTACGAGCAGTACTTC
CDR3: CASSHQTGWSYEQYF

V: TRBV5-1
size: -
J: TRBJ2-7
D: -
DNA: TGCGCCAGCAGCTTGGCAAAGGGGGACTTCTCCTACGAGCAGTACTTC
CDR3: CASSLAKGDFSYEQYF

V: TRBV7-6
size: many
J: TRBJ1-2
D: TRBD1
DNA: TGTGCCAGCAGCTTAGAAGACAGGGGGCGAGGCTACACCTTC
CDR3: CASSLEDRGRGYTF

V: TRBV5-1
size: -
J: TRBJ2-1
D: -
DNA: TGCGCCAGCTCTAACGGACCCAACAATGAGCAGTTCTTC
CDR3: CASSNGPNNEQFF

V: TRBV7-2
size: few
J: TRBJ2-1
D: TRBD2
DNA: TGTGCCAGCAGCTCAGTGCCCCGGAAACTAGCGGGAGGATCAGGTACTGAGCAGTTCTTC
CDR3: CASSSVPRKLAGGSGTEQFF

V: TRBV29-1
size: few
J: TRBJ2-7
D: -
DNA: TGCAGCGCTCATTCAGGGTCGTCCGAGCAGTACTTC
CDR3: CSAHSGSSEQYF

V: TRBV6-2/TRBV6-3
size: -
J: TRBJ2-1
D: -
DNA: TGTGCCAGCAGTGGCTGGCTAGCGCGAAGCTCCTACAATGAGCAGTTCTTC
CDR3: CASSGWLARSSYNEQFF

V: TRBV12-3/TRBV12-4
size: -
J: TRBJ2-5
D: -
DNA: TGTGCCAGCAGTTTAACTACCGGGCTTTCGGAGGGCGAGACCCAGTACTTC
CDR3: CASSLTTGLSEGETQYF

V: TRBV18
size: few
J: TRBJ1-5
D: -
DNA: TGTGCCAGCTCCCCCACAGGGTACTATCAGCCCCAGCATTTT
CDR3: CASSPTGYYQPQHF

V: TRBV5-5
size: -
J: TRBJ1-1
D: -
DNA: TGTGCCAGCAGCTTGATTGGGGGTATGAACACTGAAGCTTTCTTT
CDR3: CASSLIGGMNTEAFF

V: TRBV3-1
size: -
J: TRBJ1-2
D: -
DNA: TGTGCCAGCAGCCAGACTATTGGGACTGACCGTGGCTACACCTTC
CDR3: CASSQTIGTDRGYTF

V: TRBV24-1
size: -
J: TRBJ2-2
D: TRBD2
DNA: TGTGCCACCAGGCGGGGGGGTGACACCGGGGAGCTGTTTTTT
CDR3: CATRRGGDTGELFF

V: TRBV27
size: -
J: TRBJ2-7
D: -
DNA: TGTGCCAGCAGTTTGGCCAAGGGTACCTACGAGCAGTACTTC
CDR3: CASSLAKGTYEQYF

V: TRBV11-1
size: few
J: TRBJ2-7
D: -
DNA: TGTGCCAGCAGCTTAGCGGACTCAGCCTACGAGCAGTACTTC
CDR3: CASSLADSAYEQYF

V: TRBV6-5
size: few
J: TRBJ1-4
D: -
DNA: TGTGCCAGCAGTTACTCCTGGAGGGGTGGTGAAAAACTGTTTTTT
CDR3: CASSYSWRGGEKLFF

V: TRBV12-3/TRBV12-4
size: -
J: TRBJ2-6
D: -
DNA: TGTGCCAGCAGACGAGGGTTTACTGGGGCCAACGTCCTGACTTTC
CDR3: CASRRGFTGANVLTF

V: TRBV4-3
size: few
J: TRBJ2-2
D: -
DNA: TGTGCCAGCAGTCCGGCGCGAACCGGGGAGCTGTTTTTT
CDR3: CASSPARTGELFF

V: TRBV5-1
size: few
J: TRBJ2-4
D: -
DNA: TGCGCCAGCAGCCCCTTCGACAGCAACTTAGCCAAAAACATTCAGTACTTC
CDR3: CASSPFDSNLAKNIQYF

V: TRBV11-1
size: -
J: TRBJ2-3
D: TRBD1
DNA: TGTGCCAGCAGCTTATCGGGACAGGGCACAGATACGCAGTATTTT
CDR3: CASSLSGQGTDTQYF

V: TRBV3-1
size: many
J: TRBJ1-2
D: -
DNA: TGTGCCAGCAGCCACAGGGAATCGAAAAGAGGCTACACCTTC
CDR3: CASSHRESKRGYTF

V: TRBV9
size: few
J: TRBJ2-5
D: TRBD2
DNA: TGTGCCAGCAGCGTAGGGGGACTAGCGGGAGGGGAGACCCAGTACTTC
CDR3: CASSVGGLAGGETQYF

V: TRBV12-3/TRBV12-4
size: -
J: TRBJ2-1
D: -
DNA: TGTGCCAGCAGTTTGGGGGTGACCTGGAATGAGCAGTTCTTC
CDR3: CASSLGVTWNEQFF

V: TRBV20-1
size: -
J: TRBJ2-1
D: TRBD2
DNA: TGCAGTGCTACCCTAGCGGGAGGCAGCCCAAAGCAGTTCTTC
CDR3: CSATLAGGSPKQFF

V: TRBV5-1
size: -
J: TRBJ2-1
D: -
DNA: TGCGCCAGCAGCTCGCCCTCTCTAGCGTACGAGCAGTTCTTC
CDR3: CASSSPSLAYEQFF

V: TRBV18
size: few
J: TRBJ1-2
D: TRBD1
DNA: TGTGCCAGCTCTGCGGACAGGGGGATCTATGGCTACACCTTC
CDR3: CASSADRGIYGYTF

V: TRBV6-5
size: -
J: TRBJ2-5
D: TRBD2
DNA: TGTGCCAGCACCTCTAGCGGGGGCCAAGAGACCCAGTACTTC
CDR3: CASTSSGGQETQYF

V: TRBV12-3/TRBV12-4
size: -
J: TRBJ1-1
D: -
DNA: TGTGCCAGCAAGAGGGACAAGAACACTGAAGCTTTCTTT
CDR3: CASKRDKNTEAFF

V: TRBV3-1
size: -
J: TRBJ2-3
D: TRBD1
DNA: TGTGCCAGCAGGTACAGGGGAAGCACAGATACGCAGTATTTT
CDR3: CASRYRGSTDTQYF

V: TRBV12-3/TRBV12-4
size: few
J: TRBJ1-5
D: -
DNA: TGTGCCAGCAGTTTTGCCGGGACACCAGTTAATCAGCCCCAGCATTTT
CDR3: CASSFAGTPVNQPQHF

V: TRBV14
size: many
J: TRBJ2-7
D: TRBD2
DNA: TGTGCCAGCAGCCAAATAACCGGGACTAGCGGGAGCTACGAGCAGTACTTC
CDR3: CASSQITGTSGSYEQYF

V: TRBV12-3/TRBV12-4
size: -
J: TRBJ1-1
D: -
DNA: TGTGCCAGCAGCCCCGGGGCGGCGCCTGAAGCTTTCTTT
CDR3: CASSPGAAPEAFF

V: TRBV2
size: few
J: TRBJ1-5
D: -
DNA: TGTGCCAGCAGTGAAGCGGTATCCAGCAATCAGCCCCAGCATTTT
CDR3: CASSEAVSSNQPQHF

V: TRBV10-3
size: few
J: TRBJ2-5
D: -
DNA: TGTGCCATCAGTGAGTCGGGGGAGACCCAGTACTTC
CDR3: CAISESGETQYF

V: TRBV18
size: once
J: TRBJ1-1
D: -
DNA: TGTGCCAGCTCGCCTATGACAGATATGAACACTGAAGCTTTCTTT
CDR3: CASSPMTDMNTEAFF